This T cell receptor (beta chain) was captured by sequencing in a study of CD8 T cells in Susac syndrome. Sequencing targeted TCR beta in blood CD8+ and CD4+ T cells. The CDR3 runs 14 residues. Trimming took 3 bases from V and 4 from J; bases not matched to a gene: 5. cDNA came from approximately 0.5 to 1 ug RNA primed by random hexamers. TCRdb passed the immunoSEQ multiplex PCR reads through MiXCR, listing each CDR3 protein once. The data contain 45,000 or so distinct CDR3 sequences, 90% to 95% of them seen just once; the ten biggest clones take up roughly 0.58%. The clonotype was recovered from a human donor in good health. The chain carries TRBV12-3 or TRBV12-4 and TRBJ2-7; 8 nucleotides line up with TRBD1. Sequencing was carried out using CD8+ T cells from PBMCs. CDR3 DNA sequence: TGTGCCAGCAGTTTCGGACAGGGTGTATACGAGCAGTACTTC. Amino acid sequence: CASSFGQGVYEQYF.